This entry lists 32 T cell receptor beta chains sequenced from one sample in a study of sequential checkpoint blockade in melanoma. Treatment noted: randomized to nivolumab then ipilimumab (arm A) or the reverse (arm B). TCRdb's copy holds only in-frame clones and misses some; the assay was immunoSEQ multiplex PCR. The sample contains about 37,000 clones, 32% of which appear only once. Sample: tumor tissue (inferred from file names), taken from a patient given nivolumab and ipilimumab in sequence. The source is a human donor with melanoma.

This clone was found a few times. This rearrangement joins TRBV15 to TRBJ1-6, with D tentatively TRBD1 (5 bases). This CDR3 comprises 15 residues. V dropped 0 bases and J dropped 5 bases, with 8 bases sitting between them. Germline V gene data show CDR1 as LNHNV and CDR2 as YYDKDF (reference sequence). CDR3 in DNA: TGTGCCACCAGCAGAGATTCAGGGAATAATTCACCCCTCCACTTT. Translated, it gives CATSRDSGNNSPLHF.

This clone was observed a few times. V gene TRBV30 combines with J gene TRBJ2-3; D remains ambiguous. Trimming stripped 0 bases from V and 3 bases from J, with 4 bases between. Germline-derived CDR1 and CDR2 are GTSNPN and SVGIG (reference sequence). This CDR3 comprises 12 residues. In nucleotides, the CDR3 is TGTGCCTGGAGTGTACGGACAGATACGCAGTATTTT. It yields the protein CAWSVRTDTQYF.

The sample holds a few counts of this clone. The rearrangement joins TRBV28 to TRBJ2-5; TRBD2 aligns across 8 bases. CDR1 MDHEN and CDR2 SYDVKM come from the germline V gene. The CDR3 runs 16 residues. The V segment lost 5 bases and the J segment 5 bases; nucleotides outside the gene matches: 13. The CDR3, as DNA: TGTGCCAGCAGTCCACTTGCGGGGGGAGGAGTCGAGACCCAGTACTTC. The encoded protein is CASSPLAGGGVETQYF.

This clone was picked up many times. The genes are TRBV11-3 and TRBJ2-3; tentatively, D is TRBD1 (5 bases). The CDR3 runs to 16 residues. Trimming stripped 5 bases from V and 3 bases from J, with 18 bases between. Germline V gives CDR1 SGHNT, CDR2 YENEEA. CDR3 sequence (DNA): TGTGCCAGCAGCCAGAGCATGGGGCTACGGACAGATACGCAGTATTTT. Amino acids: CASSQSMGLRTDTQYF.

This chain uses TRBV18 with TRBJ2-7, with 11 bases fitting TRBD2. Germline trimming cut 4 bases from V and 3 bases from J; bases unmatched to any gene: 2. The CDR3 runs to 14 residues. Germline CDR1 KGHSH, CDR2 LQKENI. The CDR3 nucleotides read TGTGCCAGCTCACACGGGACTAGCGGCTACGAGCAGTACTTC. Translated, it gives CASSHGTSGYEQYF.

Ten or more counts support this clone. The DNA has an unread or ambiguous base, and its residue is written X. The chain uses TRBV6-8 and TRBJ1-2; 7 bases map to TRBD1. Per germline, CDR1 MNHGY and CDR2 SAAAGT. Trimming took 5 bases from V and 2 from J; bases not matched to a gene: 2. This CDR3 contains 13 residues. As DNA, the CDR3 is TGTGCCAGCAGTKTGGACAGGAACTATGGCTACACCTTC. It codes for CASSXDRNYGYTF.

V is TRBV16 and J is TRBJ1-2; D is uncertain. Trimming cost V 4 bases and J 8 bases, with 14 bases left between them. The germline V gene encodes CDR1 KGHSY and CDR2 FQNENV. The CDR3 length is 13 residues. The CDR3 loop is CASSLPLGSGYTF. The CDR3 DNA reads TGTGCCAGCAGCCTCCCTTTGGGGTCAGGCTACACCTTC.

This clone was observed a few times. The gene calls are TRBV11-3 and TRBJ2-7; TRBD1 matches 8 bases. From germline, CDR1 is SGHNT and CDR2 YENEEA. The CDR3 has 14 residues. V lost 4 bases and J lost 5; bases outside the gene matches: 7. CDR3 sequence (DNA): TGTGCCAGCAGCTGGACAGGGTGGAACAACGAGCAGTACTTC. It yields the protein CASSWTGWNNEQYF.

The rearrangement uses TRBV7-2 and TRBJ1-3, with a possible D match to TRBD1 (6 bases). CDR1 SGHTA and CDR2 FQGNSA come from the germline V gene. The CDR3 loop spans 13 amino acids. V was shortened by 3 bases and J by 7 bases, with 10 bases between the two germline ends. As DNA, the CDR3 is TGTGCCAGCAGCTTTGGGGGCCACAACACCATATATTTT. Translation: CASSFGGHNTIYF.

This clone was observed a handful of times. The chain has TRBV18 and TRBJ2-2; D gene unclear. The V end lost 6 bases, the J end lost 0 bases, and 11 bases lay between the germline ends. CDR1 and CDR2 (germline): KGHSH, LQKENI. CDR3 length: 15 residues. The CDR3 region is CASSAVQSNTGELFF. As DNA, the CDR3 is TGTGCCAGCTCCGCGGTCCAATCGAACACCGGGGAGCTGTTTTTT.

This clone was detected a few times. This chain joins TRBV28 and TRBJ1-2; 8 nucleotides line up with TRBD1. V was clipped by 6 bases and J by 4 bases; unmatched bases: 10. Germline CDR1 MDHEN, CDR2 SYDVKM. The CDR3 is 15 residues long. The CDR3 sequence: CASSLGQGSLYGYTF. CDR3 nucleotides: TGTGCCAGCAGCCTCGGACAGGGATCCCTCTATGGCTACACCTTC.

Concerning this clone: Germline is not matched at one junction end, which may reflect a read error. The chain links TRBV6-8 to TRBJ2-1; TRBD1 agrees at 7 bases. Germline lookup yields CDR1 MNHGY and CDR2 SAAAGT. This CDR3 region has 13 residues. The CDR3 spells CASSRTQGTAGVF. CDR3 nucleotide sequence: TGTGCCAGCAGCCGGACACAGGGGACCGCTGGGGTCTTC.

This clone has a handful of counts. The DNA for the CDR3 is TGTGCCGCAAGGCGCGAGGGGGCTAGCACTGAAGCTTTCTTT. It yields the protein CAARREGASTEAFF. This chain joins TRBV6-8 and TRBJ1-1; TRBD1 agrees at 7 bases. CDR3 length equals 14 residues. Germline CDR1 reads MNHGY; CDR2 reads SAAAGT. V dropped 11 bases and J dropped 4; count of bases not matched to a gene: 13.

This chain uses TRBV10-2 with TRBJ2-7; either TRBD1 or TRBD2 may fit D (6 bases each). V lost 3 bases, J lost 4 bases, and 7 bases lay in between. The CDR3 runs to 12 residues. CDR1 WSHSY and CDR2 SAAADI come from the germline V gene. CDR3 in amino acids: CASSEGGYEQYF. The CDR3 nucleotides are TGCGCCAGCAGTGAAGGGGGGTACGAGCAGTACTTC.

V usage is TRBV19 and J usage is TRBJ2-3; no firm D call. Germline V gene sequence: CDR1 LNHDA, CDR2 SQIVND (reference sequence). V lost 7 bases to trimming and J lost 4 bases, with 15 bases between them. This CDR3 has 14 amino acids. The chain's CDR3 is CASTVVLGADTQYF. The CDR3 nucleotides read TGTGCCAGTACGGTAGTTCTGGGTGCAGATACGCAGTATTTT.

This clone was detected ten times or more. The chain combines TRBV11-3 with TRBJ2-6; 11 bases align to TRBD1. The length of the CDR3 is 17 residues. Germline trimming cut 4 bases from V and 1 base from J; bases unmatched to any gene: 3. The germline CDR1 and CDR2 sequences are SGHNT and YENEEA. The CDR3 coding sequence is TGTGCCAGCAGCTCTAGGGACAGGGGGTCTGGGGCCAACGTCCTGACTTTC. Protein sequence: CASSSRDRGSGANVLTF. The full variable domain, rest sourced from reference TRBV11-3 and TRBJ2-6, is EAGVVQSPRYKIIEKKQPVAFWCNPISGHNTLYWYLQNLGQGPELLIRYENEEAVDDSQLPKDRFSAERLKGVDSTLKIQPAELGDSAVYLCASSSRDRGSGANVLTFGAGSRLTVL.

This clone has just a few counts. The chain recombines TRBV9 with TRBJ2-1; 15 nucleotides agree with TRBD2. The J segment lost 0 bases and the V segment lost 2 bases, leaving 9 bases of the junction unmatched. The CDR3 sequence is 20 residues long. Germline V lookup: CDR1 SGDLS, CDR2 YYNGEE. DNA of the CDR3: TGTGCCAGCAGCGTCGAGGGACTAGCGGGAGGTTATGGCTCCTACAATGAGCAGTTCTTC. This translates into CASSVEGLAGGYGSYNEQFF.

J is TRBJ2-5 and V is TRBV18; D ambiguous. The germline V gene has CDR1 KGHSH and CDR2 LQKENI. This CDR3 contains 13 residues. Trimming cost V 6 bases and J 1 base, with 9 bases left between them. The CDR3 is CASSGPSQETQYF. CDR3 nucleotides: TGTGCCAGCTCCGGACCTAGCCAAGAGACCCAGTACTTC.

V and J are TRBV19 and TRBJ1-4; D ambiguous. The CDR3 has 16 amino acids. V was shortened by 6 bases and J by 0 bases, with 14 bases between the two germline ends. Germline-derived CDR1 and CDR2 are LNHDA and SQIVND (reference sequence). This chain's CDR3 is CASSRRHDSTNEKLFF. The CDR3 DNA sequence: TGTGCCAGTAGCCGCCGCCACGACTCAACTAATGAAAAACTGTTTTTT. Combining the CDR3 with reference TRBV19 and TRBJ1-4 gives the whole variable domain DGGITQSPKYLFRKEGQNVTLSCEQNLNHDAMYWYRQDPGQGLRLIYYSQIVNDFQKGDIAEGYSVSREKKESFPLTVTSAQKNPTAFYLCASSRRHDSTNEKLFFGSGTQLSVL.

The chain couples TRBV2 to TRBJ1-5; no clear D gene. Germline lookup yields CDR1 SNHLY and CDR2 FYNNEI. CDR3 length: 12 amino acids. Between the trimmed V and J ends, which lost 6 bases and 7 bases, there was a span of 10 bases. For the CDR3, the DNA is TGTGCCAGCAGCAGAGGGAACCAGCCCCAGCATTTT. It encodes CASSRGNQPQHF.

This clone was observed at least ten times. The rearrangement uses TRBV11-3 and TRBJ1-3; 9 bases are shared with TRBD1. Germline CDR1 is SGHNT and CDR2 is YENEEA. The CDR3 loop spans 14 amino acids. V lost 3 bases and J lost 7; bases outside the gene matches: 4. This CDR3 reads CASSFTGGPNTIYF. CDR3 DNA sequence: TGTGCCAGCAGCTTTACAGGGGGCCCTAACACCATATATTTT.

The DNA of the CDR3 is TGCGCCAGCATCGGTTCAGACTGGGGGAATGAGCAGTTCTTC. Its translation is CASIGSDWGNEQFF. The chain links TRBV5-1 to TRBJ2-1, with D possibly being TRBD1 or TRBD2 (5 bases each). CDR1 SGHRS and CDR2 YFSETQ come from the germline V gene. Trimming shortened V by 6 bases and J by 7 bases, and 17 bases separated the two germline ends. CDR3 length equals 14 residues.

CDR3 in amino acids: CASSLQGFNQPQHF. The CDR3 nucleotides read TGTGCCAGCAGTCTACAGGGTTTTAATCAGCCCCAGCATTTT. The genes are TRBV6-8 and TRBJ1-5; D is possibly TRBD1 (6 bases). Germline V CDR1 and CDR2: MNHGY, SAAAGT. Trimming removed 5 bases at V and 4 bases at J, with 12 bases between. The CDR3 covers 14 residues.

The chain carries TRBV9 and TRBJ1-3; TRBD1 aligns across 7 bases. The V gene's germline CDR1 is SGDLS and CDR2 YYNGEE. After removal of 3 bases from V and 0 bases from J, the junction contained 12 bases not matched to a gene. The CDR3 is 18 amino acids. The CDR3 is CASSASVGTDLSGNTIYF. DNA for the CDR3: TGTGCCAGCAGCGCCTCCGTCGGGACAGATCTCTCTGGAAACACCATATATTTT.

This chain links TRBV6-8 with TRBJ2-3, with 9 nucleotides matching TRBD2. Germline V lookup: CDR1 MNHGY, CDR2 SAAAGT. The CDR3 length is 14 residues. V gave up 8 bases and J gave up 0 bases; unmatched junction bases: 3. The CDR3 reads CASGTSLSTDTQYF. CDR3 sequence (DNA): TGTGCCAGCGGGACTAGCCTTAGCACAGATACGCAGTATTTT.

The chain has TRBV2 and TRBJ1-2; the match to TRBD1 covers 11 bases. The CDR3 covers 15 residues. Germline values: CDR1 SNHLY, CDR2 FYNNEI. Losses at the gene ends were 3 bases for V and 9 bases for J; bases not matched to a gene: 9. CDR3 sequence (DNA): TGTGCCAGCAGTGATTTGCGGGACAGGGGGAAGAGCTACACCTTC. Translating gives CASSDLRDRGKSYTF.

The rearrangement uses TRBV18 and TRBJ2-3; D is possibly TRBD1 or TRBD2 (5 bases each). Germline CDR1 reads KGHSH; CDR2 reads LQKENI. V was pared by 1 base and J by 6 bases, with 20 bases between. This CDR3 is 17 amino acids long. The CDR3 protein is CASSPRLMDWGPDTQYF. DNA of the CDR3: TGTGCCAGCTCACCACGGTTGATGGACTGGGGCCCGGATACGCAGTATTTT.

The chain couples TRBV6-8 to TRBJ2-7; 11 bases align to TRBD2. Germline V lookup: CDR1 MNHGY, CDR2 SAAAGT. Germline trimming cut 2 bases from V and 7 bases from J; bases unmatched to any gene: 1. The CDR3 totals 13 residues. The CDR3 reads CASSYRTSGEQYF. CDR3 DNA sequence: TGTGCCAGCAGTTACCGGACTAGCGGGGAGCAGTACTTC.

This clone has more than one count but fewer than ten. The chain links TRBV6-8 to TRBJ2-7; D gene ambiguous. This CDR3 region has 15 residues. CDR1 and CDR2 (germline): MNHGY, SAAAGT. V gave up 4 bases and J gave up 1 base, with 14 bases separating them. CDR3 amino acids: CASSSFGAGSYEQYF. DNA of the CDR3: TGTGCCAGCAGTTCGTTTGGCGCCGGTTCCTACGAGCAGTACTTC.

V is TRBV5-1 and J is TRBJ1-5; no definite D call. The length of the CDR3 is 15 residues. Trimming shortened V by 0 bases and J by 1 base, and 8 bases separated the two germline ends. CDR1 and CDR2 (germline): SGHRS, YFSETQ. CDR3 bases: TGCGCCAGCAGCTTGGCGACGGGAAGCAATCAGCCCCAGCATTTT. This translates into CASSLATGSNQPQHF.

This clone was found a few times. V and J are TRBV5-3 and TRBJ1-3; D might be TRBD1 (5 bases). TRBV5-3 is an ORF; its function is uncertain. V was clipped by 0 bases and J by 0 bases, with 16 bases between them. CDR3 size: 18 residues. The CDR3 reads CARSLEFEGLISGNTIYF. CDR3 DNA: TGTGCCAGAAGCTTGGAATTTGAGGGACTGATCTCTGGAAACACCATATATTTT.

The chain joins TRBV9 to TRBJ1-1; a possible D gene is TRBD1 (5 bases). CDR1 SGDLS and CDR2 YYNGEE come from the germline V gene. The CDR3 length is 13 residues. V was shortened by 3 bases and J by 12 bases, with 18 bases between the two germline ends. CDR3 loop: CASSGGAQKTTFF. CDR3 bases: TGTGCCAGCAGCGGCGGGGCGCAAAAGACGACTTTCTTT.